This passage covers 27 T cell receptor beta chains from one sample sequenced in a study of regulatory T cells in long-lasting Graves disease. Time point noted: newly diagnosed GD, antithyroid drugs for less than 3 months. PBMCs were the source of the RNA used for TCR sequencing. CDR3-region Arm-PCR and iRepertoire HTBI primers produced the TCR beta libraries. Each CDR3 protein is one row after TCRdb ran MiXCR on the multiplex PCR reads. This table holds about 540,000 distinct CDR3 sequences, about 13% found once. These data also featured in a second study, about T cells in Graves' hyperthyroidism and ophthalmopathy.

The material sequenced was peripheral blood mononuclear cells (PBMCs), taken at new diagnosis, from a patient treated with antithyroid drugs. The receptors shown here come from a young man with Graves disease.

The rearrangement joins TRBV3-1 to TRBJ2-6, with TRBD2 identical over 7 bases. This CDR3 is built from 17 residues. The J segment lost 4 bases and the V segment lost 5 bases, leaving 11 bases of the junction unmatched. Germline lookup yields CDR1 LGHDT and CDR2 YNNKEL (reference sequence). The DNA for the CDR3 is TGTGCCAGCAGCATGGGACGGGAGGATTGGGGGGCCAACGTCCTGACTTTC. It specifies CASSMGREDWGANVLTF.

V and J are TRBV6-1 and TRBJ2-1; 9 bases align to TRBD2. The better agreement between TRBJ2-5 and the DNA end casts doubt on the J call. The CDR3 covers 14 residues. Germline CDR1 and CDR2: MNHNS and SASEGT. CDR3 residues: CASSGRAGGETQYF. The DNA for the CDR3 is TGTGCCAGTTCAGGGAGAGCGGGGGGAGAGACCCAGTACTTC.

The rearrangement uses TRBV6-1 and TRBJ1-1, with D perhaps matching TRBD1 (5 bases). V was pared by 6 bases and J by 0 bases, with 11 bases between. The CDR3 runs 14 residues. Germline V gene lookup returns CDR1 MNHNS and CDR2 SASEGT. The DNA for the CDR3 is TGTGCCAGCAGCCGGGGACTCATGAACACTGAAGCTTTCTTT. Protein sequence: CASSRGLMNTEAFF.

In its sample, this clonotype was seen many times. Written as DNA, the CDR3 is TGTGCCAGCAACCATTATTCGAGCGGGATCTACGAGCAGTACTTC. Its translation: CASNHYSSGIYEQYF. The V and J genes are TRBV5-5 and TRBJ2-7; 7 positions match TRBD2. CDR1 SGHKS and CDR2 YYEKEE come from the germline V gene (reference sequence). The J segment lost 3 bases and the V segment lost 6 bases, leaving 12 bases of the junction unmatched. The CDR3 spans 15 residues.

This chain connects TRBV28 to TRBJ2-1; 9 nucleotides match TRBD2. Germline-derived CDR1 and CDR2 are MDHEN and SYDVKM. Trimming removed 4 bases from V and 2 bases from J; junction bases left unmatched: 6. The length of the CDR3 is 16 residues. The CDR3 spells CASSSMAGGPYNEQFF. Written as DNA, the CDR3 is TGTGCCAGCAGTTCCATGGCGGGAGGGCCCTACAATGAGCAGTTCTTC.

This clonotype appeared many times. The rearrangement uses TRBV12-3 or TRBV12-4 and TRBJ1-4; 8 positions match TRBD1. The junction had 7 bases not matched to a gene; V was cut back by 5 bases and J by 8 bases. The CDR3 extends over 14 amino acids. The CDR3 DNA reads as TGTGCCAGCAGTCCAGGGGGCGCCGGGGAAAAACTGTTTTTT. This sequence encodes CASSPGGAGEKLFF.

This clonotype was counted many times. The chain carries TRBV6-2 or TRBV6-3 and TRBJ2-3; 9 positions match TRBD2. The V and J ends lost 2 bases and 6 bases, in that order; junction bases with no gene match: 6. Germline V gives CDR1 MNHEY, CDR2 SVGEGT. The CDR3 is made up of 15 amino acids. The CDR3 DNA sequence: TGTGCCAGCAGTTACCGGGCTAGCGGGACCGATACGCAGTATTTT. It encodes CASSYRASGTDTQYF.

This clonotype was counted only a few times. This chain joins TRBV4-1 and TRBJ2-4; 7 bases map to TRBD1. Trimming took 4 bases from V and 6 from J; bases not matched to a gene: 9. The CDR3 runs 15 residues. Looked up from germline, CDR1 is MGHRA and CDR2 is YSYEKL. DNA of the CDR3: TGCGCCAGCAGCCCCTCCACAGGGGTTGGAAACATTCAGTACTTC. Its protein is CASSPSTGVGNIQYF.

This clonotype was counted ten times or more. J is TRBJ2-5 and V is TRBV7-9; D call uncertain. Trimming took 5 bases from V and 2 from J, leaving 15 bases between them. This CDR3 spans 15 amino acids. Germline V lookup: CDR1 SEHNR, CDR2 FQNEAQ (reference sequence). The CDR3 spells CASSPLFGPQETQYF. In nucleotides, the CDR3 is TGTGCCAGCAGCCCTCTGTTTGGGCCGCAAGAGACCCAGTACTTC. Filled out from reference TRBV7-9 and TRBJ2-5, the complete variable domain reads DTGVSQNPRHKITKRGQNVTFRCDPISEHNRLYWYRQTLGQGPEFLTYFQNEAQLEKSRLLSDRFSAERPKGSFSTLEIQRTEQGDSAMYLCASSPLFGPQETQYFGPGTRLLVL.

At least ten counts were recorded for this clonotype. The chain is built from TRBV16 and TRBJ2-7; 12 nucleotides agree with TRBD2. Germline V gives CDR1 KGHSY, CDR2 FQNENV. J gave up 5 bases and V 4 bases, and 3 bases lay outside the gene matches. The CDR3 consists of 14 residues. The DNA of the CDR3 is TGTGCCAGCAGCCGGGCTAGCGGGAGGGACGAGCAGTACTTC. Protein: CASSRASGRDEQYF.

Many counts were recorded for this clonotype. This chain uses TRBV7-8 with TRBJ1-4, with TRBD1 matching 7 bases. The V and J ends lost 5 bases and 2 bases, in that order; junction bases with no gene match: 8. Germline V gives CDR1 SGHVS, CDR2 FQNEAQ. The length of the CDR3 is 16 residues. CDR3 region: CASSPRQGGTNEKLFF. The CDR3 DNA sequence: TGTGCCAGCAGCCCACGACAGGGCGGGACTAATGAAAAACTGTTTTTT.

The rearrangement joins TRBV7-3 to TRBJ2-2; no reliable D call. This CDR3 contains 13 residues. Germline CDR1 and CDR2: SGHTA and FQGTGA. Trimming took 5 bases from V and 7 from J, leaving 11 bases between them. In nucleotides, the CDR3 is TGTGCCAGCAGCCCCCAGTTCGTCGGGGAGCTGTTTTTT. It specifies CASSPQFVGELFF.

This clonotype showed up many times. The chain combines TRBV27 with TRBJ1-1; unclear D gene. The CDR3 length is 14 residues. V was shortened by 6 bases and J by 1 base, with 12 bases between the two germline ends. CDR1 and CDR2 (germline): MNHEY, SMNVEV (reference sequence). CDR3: CASRSEVENTEAFF. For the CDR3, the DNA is TGTGCCAGCAGGTCAGAGGTAGAGAACACTGAAGCTTTCTTT.

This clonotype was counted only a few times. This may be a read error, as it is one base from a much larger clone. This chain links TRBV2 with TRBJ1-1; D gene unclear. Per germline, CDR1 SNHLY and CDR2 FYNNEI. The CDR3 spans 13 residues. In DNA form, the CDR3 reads TGTACCAGCAGCGCCGACCAGAACACTGAAGCTTTCTTT. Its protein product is CTSSADQNTEAFF.

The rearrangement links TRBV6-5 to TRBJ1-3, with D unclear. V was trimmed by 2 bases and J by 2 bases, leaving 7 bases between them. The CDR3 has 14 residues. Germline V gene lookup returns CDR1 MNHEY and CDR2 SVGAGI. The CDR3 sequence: CASSYSYPGNTIYF. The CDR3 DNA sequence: TGTGCCAGCAGTTACAGCTACCCTGGAAACACCATATATTTT.

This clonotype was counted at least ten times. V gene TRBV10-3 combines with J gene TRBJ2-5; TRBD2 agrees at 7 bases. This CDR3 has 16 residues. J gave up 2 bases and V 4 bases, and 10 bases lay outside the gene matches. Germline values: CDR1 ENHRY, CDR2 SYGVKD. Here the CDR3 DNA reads TGTGCCATCAGTGGTTCGCTAGCGGTTACTCAAGAGACCCAGTACTTC. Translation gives CAISGSLAVTQETQYF.

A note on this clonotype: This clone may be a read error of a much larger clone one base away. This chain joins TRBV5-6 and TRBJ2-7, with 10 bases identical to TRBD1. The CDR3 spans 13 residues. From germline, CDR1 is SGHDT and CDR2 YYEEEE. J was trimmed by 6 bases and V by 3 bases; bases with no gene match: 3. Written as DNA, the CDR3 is TGTGCCAGCAGCTCCTGGACAGGGGGCGAGCAGTACTTC. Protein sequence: CASSSWTGGEQYF.

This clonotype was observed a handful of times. This chain's CDR3 is CSAKTGMGQPQHF. CDR3 nucleotide sequence: TGCAGTGCGAAAACAGGTATGGGTCAGCCCCAGCATTTT. This chain uses TRBV20-1 with TRBJ1-5; a possible D gene is TRBD1 (5 bases). Per the germline V gene, CDR1 is DFQATT and CDR2 is SNEGSKA (reference sequence). The CDR3 is 13 residues long. Trimming took 6 bases from V and 6 from J, leaving 15 bases between them.

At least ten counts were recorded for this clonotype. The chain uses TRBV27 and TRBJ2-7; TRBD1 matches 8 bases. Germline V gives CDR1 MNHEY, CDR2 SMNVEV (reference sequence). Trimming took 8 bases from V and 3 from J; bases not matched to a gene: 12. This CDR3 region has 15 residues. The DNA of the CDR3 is TGTGCCAGCGCCGTCCGGGCGGGACAGGTCTACGAGCAGTACTTC. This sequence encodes CASAVRAGQVYEQYF.

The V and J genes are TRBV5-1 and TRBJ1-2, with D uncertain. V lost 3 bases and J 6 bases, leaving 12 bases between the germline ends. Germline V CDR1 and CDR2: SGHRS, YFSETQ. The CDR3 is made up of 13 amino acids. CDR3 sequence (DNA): TGCGCCAGCAGCTGGACGGTTAGAGATGGCTACACCTTC. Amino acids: CASSWTVRDGYTF.

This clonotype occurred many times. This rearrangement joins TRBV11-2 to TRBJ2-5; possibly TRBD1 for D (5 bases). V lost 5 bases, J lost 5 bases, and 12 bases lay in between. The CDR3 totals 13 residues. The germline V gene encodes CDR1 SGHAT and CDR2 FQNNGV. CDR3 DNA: TGTGCCAGCAGCAAAGGCCACAGGGAGACCCAGTACTTC. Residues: CASSKGHRETQYF.

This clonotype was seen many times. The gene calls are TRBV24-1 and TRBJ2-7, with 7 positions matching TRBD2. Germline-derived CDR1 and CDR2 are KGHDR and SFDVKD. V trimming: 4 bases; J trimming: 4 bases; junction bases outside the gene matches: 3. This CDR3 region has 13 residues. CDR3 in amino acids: CATSEAGDYEQYF. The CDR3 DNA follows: TGTGCCACCAGTGAGGCGGGGGATTACGAGCAGTACTTC.

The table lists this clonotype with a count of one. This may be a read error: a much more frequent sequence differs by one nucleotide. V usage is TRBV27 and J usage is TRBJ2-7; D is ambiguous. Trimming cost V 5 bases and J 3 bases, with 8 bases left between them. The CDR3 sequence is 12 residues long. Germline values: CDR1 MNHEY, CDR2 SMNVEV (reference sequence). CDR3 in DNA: TGTGCCAGCAGTCAGTCCTTCTACGAGCAGTACTTC. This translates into CASSQSFYEQYF.

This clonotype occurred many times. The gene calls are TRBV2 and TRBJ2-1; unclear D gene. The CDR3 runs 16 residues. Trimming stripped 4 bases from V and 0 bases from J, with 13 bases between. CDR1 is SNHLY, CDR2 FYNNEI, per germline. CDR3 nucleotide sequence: TGTGCCAGCAGTGTTTCCTGGGTAAGCTCCTACAATGAGCAGTTCTTC. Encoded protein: CASSVSWVSSYNEQFF.

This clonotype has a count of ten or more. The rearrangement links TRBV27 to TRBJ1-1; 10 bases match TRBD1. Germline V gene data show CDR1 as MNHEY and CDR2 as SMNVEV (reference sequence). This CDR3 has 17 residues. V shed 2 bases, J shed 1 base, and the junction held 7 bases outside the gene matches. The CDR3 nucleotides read TGTGCCAGCAGTTTAGGGACAGGGGTATCGTGGAACACTGAAGCTTTCTTT. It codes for CASSLGTGVSWNTEAFF.

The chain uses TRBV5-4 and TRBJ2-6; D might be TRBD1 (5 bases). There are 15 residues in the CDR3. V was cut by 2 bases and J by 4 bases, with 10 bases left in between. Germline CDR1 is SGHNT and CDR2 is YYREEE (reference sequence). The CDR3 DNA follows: TGTGCCAGCAGCTTTCAGGGTCCCGGGGCCAACGTCCTGACTTTC. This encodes CASSFQGPGANVLTF.

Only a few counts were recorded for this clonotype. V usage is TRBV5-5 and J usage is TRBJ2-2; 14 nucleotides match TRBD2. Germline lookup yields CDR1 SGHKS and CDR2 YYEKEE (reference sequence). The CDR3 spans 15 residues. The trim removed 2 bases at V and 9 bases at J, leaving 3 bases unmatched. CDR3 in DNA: TGTGCCAGCAGCTTCTGGACTAGCGGGAGGAGGGAGCTGTTTTTT. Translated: CASSFWTSGRRELFF. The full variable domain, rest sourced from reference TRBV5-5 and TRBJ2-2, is DAGVTQSPTHLIKTRGQQVTLRCSPISGHKSVSWYQQVLGQGPQFIFQYYEKEERGRGNFPDRFSARQFPNYSSELNVNALLLGDSALYLCASSFWTSGRRELFFGEGSRLTVL.